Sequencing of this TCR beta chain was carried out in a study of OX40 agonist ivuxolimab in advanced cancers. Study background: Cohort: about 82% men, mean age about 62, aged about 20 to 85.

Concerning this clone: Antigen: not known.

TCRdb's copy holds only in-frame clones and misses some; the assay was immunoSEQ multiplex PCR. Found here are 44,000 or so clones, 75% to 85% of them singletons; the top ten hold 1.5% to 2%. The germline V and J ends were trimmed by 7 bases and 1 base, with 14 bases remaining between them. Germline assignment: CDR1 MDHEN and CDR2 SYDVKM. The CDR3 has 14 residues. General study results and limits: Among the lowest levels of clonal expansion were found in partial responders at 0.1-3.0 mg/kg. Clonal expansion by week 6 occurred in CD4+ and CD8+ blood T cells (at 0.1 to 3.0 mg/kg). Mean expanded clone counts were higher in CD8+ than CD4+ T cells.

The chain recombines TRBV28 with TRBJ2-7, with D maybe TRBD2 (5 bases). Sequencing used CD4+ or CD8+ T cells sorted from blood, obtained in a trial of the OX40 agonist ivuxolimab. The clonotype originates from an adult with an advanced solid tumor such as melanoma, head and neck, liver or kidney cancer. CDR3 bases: TGTGCCAGCACCCTGGCCGGGGAATCCTACGAGCAGTACTTC. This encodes CASTLAGESYEQYF.